Below are 5 T cell receptor beta chains sequenced from a single sample in a study of T cells in localized non-small cell lung cancer. Assay used: immunoSEQ multiplex PCR; TCRdb lists only in-frame clones, some missing. The sample holds about 2,300 clones, roughly a quarter seen once. The specimen was lung tumor tissue, collected before any cancer treatment. All receptors derive from a woman aged 35-75 years with stage II lung adenocarcinoma.

The chain links TRBV15 to TRBJ1-2; D perhaps matches TRBD1 (5 bases). CDR1 and CDR2 from the germline V gene are LNHNV and YYDKDF (reference sequence). V gave up 1 base and J gave up 8 bases, with 26 bases separating them. The CDR3 totals 18 residues. The DNA for the CDR3 is TGTGCCACCAGCAGAGTCCCAGGCAGGGCCCGCAGGATAGGGGGCTACACCTTC. The encoded protein is CATSRVPGRARRIGGYTF.

This clone was picked up a small number of times. The CDR3 DNA sequence: TGTGCCAGCAGCCCTAGGGGCGCGGGAGTAAAGACCCAGTACTTC. It is translated as CASSPRGAGVKTQYF. J is TRBJ2-5 and V is TRBV11-3, with 7 bases lining up with TRBD2. V dropped 5 bases and J dropped 6; count of bases not matched to a gene: 12. This CDR3 comprises 15 residues. Germline V gives CDR1 SGHNT, CDR2 YENEEA.

This clone was picked up a small number of times. The CDR3 protein is CASSLTRQETQYF. The CDR3 DNA sequence: TGTGCCAGCAGCCTAACTCGCCAGGAGACCCAGTACTTC. The chain recombines TRBV7-2 with TRBJ2-5; D remains ambiguous. Per the germline V gene, CDR1 is SGHTA and CDR2 is FQGNSA. The CDR3 is made up of 13 amino acids. Trimming left V 5 bases short and J 5 bases short, with 12 bases between.

This chain connects TRBV29-1 to TRBJ2-1; 7 bases line up with TRBD2. The CDR3 is made up of 13 amino acids. CDR1 and CDR2 from the germline V gene are SQVTM and ANQGSEA. The CDR3 here is CWALAISYNEQFF. As DNA, the CDR3 is TGCTGGGCACTAGCGATCTCCTACAATGAGCAGTTCTTC.

This rearrangement joins TRBV18 to TRBJ2-1, with D tentatively TRBD2 (5 bases). Germline V gene sequence: CDR1 KGHSH, CDR2 LQKENI. The CDR3 extends over 15 amino acids. V lost 2 bases to trimming and J lost 7 bases, with 15 bases between them. CDR3 loop: CASSPSIRGQNEQFF. CDR3 DNA: TGTGCCAGCTCACCATCCATACGAGGGCAGAATGAGCAGTTCTTC.